Listed below are T cell receptor beta chains from one sample, sequenced in a study of a mutant IDH1 vaccine in newly diagnosed glioma. The table came from immunoSEQ multiplex PCR; TCRdb's copy has only in-frame clones and leaves some out. The sample records approximately 70,000 clones, more than 65% being singletons. Sequences were derived from PBMCs, sampled from a glioma patient treated with radiotherapy, temozolomide or both. These receptors were obtained from a middle-aged man with glioma. Each CDR3 is given without its conserved first and last residue. Clone size is stated in some rows and not others, as once, few, many or a class when expanded.

J: TRBJ1-2
V: TRBV5-4
size: .
CDR3: ASSFSGRDGYGYT

J: TRBJ1-1
V: TRBV10-1
size: few
CDR3: ASSESMNTEAF

J: TRBJ1-3
V: TRBV7-2
size: .
CDR3: ASSSGGSSSGNTIY

J: TRBJ2-4
V: TRBV6-5
size: .
CDR3: ASGMGAGKNIQY

J: TRBJ1-2
V: TRBV9
size: .
CDR3: ASSEGTGAANYGYT

J: TRBJ1-1
V: TRBV5-1
size: .
CDR3: ASSPQWQGSEAF

J: TRBJ2-1
V: TRBV30
size: .
CDR3: ARSDRGASTYNEQF

J: TRBJ1-1
V: TRBV11-3
size: once
CDR3: ASSLGGEAF

J: TRBJ1-1
V: TRBV7-3
size: .
CDR3: ASSLIGTTEAF

J: TRBJ2-6
V: TRBV6-6
size: .
CDR3: ASSYSQGIGANVLT

J: TRBJ1-5
V: TRBV5-6
size: .
CDR3: ASSRDRDYQPQH

J: TRBJ1-4
V: TRBV5-1
size: .
CDR3: ASNKDRGDEKLF

J: TRBJ1-1
V: TRBV11-2
size: few
CDR3: ASSLEGAGTEAF

J: TRBJ1-2
V: TRBV29-1
size: .
CDR3: SVESRQGPNYGYT

J: TRBJ1-1
V: TRBV10-3
size: few
CDR3: ATLPGQGNTEAF

J: TRBJ2-7
V: TRBV2
size: .
CDR3: ASDRGQDSYEQY

J: TRBJ2-1
V: TRBV5-1
size: .
CDR3: ASSSSGVEQF

J: TRBJ2-5
V: TRBV5-4
size: once
CDR3: ASSLAASGGAWETQY

J: TRBJ1-5
V: TRBV28
size: .
CDR3: ASRPGGGGDQPQH

J: TRBJ2-1
V: TRBV4-3
size: .
CDR3: ASSPSRQGDNEQF

J: TRBJ2-7
V: TRBV5-1
size: .
CDR3: ASTRTGGSYEQY

J: TRBJ2-2
V: TRBV10-3
size: .
CDR3: AISGGGQGSKGGELF

J: TRBJ1-2
V: TRBV28
size: .
CDR3: ASSLGGQYSDGYT

J: TRBJ1-5
V: TRBV4-3
size: .
CDR3: ASSHMPRQPQH

J: TRBJ2-7
V: TRBV13
size: .
CDR3: ASSPRQKLISYEQY

J: TRBJ1-4
V: TRBV30
size: .
CDR3: AYGTGNEKLF

J: TRBJ1-5
V: TRBV30
size: many
CDR3: AWRRTGDRNQPQH

J: TRBJ2-7
V: TRBV19
size: .
CDR3: ASSLGGGPREQY

J: TRBJ2-7
V: TRBV29-1
size: few
CDR3: SVTGESYEQY

J: TRBJ1-2
V: TRBV30
size: .
CDR3: AWKGGSNYGYT

J: TRBJ2-7
V: TRBV29-1
size: .
CDR3: SVELPSQQYEQY

J: TRBJ1-1
V: TRBV20-1
size: .
CDR3: SARGGFGAF

J: TRBJ2-2
V: TRBV27
size: few
CDR3: ASRSLDSYTGELF

J: TRBJ1-4
V: TRBV19
size: .
CDR3: ATWGEEKLF

J: TRBJ2-7
V: TRBV5-4
size: .
CDR3: ASSLSGLAYEQY

J: TRBJ2-3
V: TRBV5-1
size: .
CDR3: ASSPTGATDTQY

J: TRBJ2-5
V: TRBV7-2
size: few
CDR3: ASSPVAGPSEAQY

J: TRBJ2-1
V: TRBV9
size: .
CDR3: ASSLGIGAGYNEQF

J: TRBJ1-5
V: TRBV15
size: .
CDR3: ATSRNHQLGLVSQPQH

J: TRBJ1-1
V: TRBV5-6
size: .
CDR3: ASSSSEVGHTEAF

J: TRBJ2-3
V: TRBV30
size: .
CDR3: AWREDTQY

J: TRBJ2-1
V: TRBV27
size: .
CDR3: ASSLSGSSYNEQF